A selection of T cell receptor beta chains follows, all from one sample in a study of T cell responses to AZD1222 COVID-19 vaccine. Libraries were prepared by immunoSEQ multiplex PCR; TCRdb keeps only in-frame clonotypes and omits some of them. In the table there are 150,000 to 200,000 clones, approximately 92% of which are singletons. This specimen consisted of peripheral blood, obtained on day 0 of AZD1222 vaccination. The receptors derive from an adult in good health. CDR3s include the opening cysteine and the closing phenylalanine or tryptophan. Fields, in order: D gene, clone size, J gene, V gene, CDR3 DNA, CDR3 protein. The D gene is left open where the match is weak. Where a row states a size, it is once, few, many or the class of an expanded clone; other rows omit it.

NA,NA,TRBJ1-4,TRBV27,TGTGCCAGCAGTTTATTGGGTGAAAAACTGTTTTTT,CASSLLGEKLFF
NA,NA,TRBJ2-3,TRBV7-9,TGTGCCAGCAGCTTAGCGGGCGCGGATACGCAGTATTTT,CASSLAGADTQYF
NA,NA,TRBJ1-6,TRBV7-9,TGTGCCAGCAGCTTAGTTCGGGGAACCTATAATTCACCCCTCCACTTT,CASSLVRGTYNSPLHF
NA,few,TRBJ2-7,TRBV6-5,TGTGCCAGCGTGCCTGGACAGACCTACGAGCAGTACTTC,CASVPGQTYEQYF
TRBD1,NA,TRBJ1-5,TRBV28,TGTGCCAGCAGTATACAGGGGGGCAATCAGCCCCAGCATTTT,CASSIQGGNQPQHF
NA,NA,TRBJ1-1,TRBV6-4,TGTGCCAGCAGTGACGGGGGCGCCACTGAAGCTTTCTTT,CASSDGGATEAFF
NA,NA,TRBJ2-3,TRBV18,TGTGCCAGCTCACCTGCCGGCGCTAGCACAGATACGCAGTATTTT,CASSPAGASTDTQYF
NA,NA,TRBJ2-3,TRBV25-1,TGTGCCAGCAGTCAGACCAGCGGGTCCACAGATACGCAGTATTTT,CASSQTSGSTDTQYF
TRBD1,NA,TRBJ1-2,TRBV5-4,TGTGCCAGCAGCTTGGCGGCAGGGGGAGGGCAAGGCTACACCTTC,CASSLAAGGGQGYTF
TRBD1,NA,TRBJ1-1,TRBV11-2,TGTGCCAGCGGGACAGCCCTGAACACTGAAGCTTTCTTT,CASGTALNTEAFF
TRBD1,NA,TRBJ1-4,TRBV7-9,TGTGCCAGCAGCTACCCCGGGACAGGGGCGTATGATGAAAAACTGTTTTTT,CASSYPGTGAYDEKLFF
NA,NA,TRBJ1-1,TRBV7-9,TGTGCCAGCAGCCCGGGGTCGCACACTGAAGCTTTCTTT,CASSPGSHTEAFF
NA,NA,TRBJ2-5,TRBV5-6,TGTGCCAGCAGCTGGACAGTTCAAGAGACCCAGTACTTC,CASSWTVQETQYF
NA,many,TRBJ1-1,TRBV4-2,TGTGCCAGCAGCCAATCCCAGACAGCGAACACTGAAGCTTTCTTT,CASSQSQTANTEAFF
NA,NA,TRBJ2-5,TRBV6-5,TGTGCCAGCAGTTATTTAGCGCAAGAGACCCAGTACTTC,CASSYLAQETQYF
NA,NA,TRBJ2-1,TRBV7-2,TGTGCCAGCAGCAACCAGGTGTACAATGAGCAGTTCTTC,CASSNQVYNEQFF
TRBD2,NA,TRBJ2-1,TRBV27,TGTGCCAGCAGTTTATTAATAGCGGGAGAGGTATCGGTCCGAGAGCAGTTCTTC,CASSLLIAGEVSVREQFF
NA,NA,TRBJ1-6,TRBV7-9,TGTGCCAGCAGCCGACAAGGTTCACCCCTCCACTTT,CASSRQGSPLHF
NA,NA,TRBJ1-4,TRBV11-2,TGTGCCAGCAGCTTAGCCCTCGGGACATCTGAAAAACTGTTTTTT,CASSLALGTSEKLFF
TRBD1,once,TRBJ1-1,TRBV24-1,TGTGCCACCAGTGATTCAGGGGGCCGGAGCACTGAAGCTTTCTTT,CATSDSGGRSTEAFF
TRBD1,NA,TRBJ1-2,TRBV28,TGTGCCATCAAGGGACAGGACTATGGCTACACCTTC,CAIKGQDYGYTF
NA,NA,TRBJ2-2,TRBV7-2,TGTGCCAGCAGTATTCGGAATTTCAACACCGGGGAGCTGTTTTTT,CASSIRNFNTGELFF
NA,NA,TRBJ1-5,TRBV6-1,TGTGCCAGCAGTGGAGTGACAGGTTTTTATAGCAATCAGCCCCAGCATTTT,CASSGVTGFYSNQPQHF
NA,NA,TRBJ1-1,TRBV5-6,TGTGCCAGCAGCTTAACGGGTGTGTACACTGAAGCTTTCTTT,CASSLTGVYTEAFF
TRBD2,NA,TRBJ2-7,TRBV5-8,TGTGCCAGCAGCTGGTCCGGAGCGGGGGTTTACGAGCAGTACTTC,CASSWSGAGVYEQYF
TRBD2,NA,TRBJ2-5,TRBV11-1,TGTGCCAGCAGCTTCGAACTAGCGGGAATGGCGGAGACCCAGTACTTC,CASSFELAGMAETQYF
NA,NA,TRBJ1-1,TRBV5-6,TGTGCCAGCAGCTTGCGGGGATTGGCCACTGAAGCTTTCTTT,CASSLRGLATEAFF
NA,NA,TRBJ2-2,TRBV9,TGTGCCAGCAGCGGGGTCTCCCGAAGGGCCGGGGAGCTGTTTTTT,CASSGVSRRAGELFF
NA,few,TRBJ1-1,TRBV7-9,TGTGCCAGCAGCTTACAGGGTAACACTGAAGCTTTCTTT,CASSLQGNTEAFF
NA,NA,TRBJ1-1,TRBV5-6,TGTGCCAGCAGCTTGCGGGGGGCGCACACTGAAGCTTTCTTT,CASSLRGAHTEAFF
TRBD1,once,TRBJ2-2,TRBV10-1,TGCGCCAGCAGTTCGGACAGGGGGCTTAGCGGGACGAACACCGGGGAGCTGTTTTTT,CASSSDRGLSGTNTGELFF
TRBD1,NA,TRBJ2-7,TRBV12-5,TGTGCTAGTGGTTTGTTCCACCTCCGGGACAGGTATTCGTACGAGCAGTACTTC,CASGLFHLRDRYSYEQYF
NA,NA,TRBJ1-4,TRBV7-8,TGTGCCAGCCTACTTGGGTGGAAGGGAGCAACTAATGAAAAACTGTTTTTT,CASLLGWKGATNEKLFF
NA,NA,TRBJ2-2,TRBV9,TGTGCCAGCAGCCCTCGGATTCCCGGGGAGCTGTTTTTT,CASSPRIPGELFF
TRBD1,once,TRBJ2-7,TRBV12-5,TGTGCTAGTGGGAGACAGGGGGCTTTCTACGAGCAGTACTTC,CASGRQGAFYEQYF
NA,NA,TRBJ2-1,TRBV7-8,TGTGCCAGCAGCGCGTTCCGGGTCCGAAAGAATGAGCAGTTCTTC,CASSAFRVRKNEQFF
NA,once,TRBJ2-1,TRBV27,TGTGCCAGCAGTTTGGCCGGATATGAGCAGTTCTTC,CASSLAGYEQFF
TRBD1,NA,TRBJ1-2,TRBV27,TGTGCCAGCACCTGGGGGACAGGGGGCGGCTACACCTTC,CASTWGTGGGYTF
NA,NA,TRBJ2-7,TRBV5-4,TGTGCCAGCAGCTTGGGGGGGACTCGGTTCTACGAGCAGTACTTC,CASSLGGTRFYEQYF
NA,NA,TRBJ2-2,TRBV7-2,TGTGCCAGCAGCTTGGGACGGGGGATGAACACCGGGGAGCTGTTTTTT,CASSLGRGMNTGELFF
NA,NA,TRBJ2-7,TRBV4-1,TGCGCCAGCAGCTATCCCGGGACAAACTCCTACGAGCAGTACTTC,CASSYPGTNSYEQYF
NA,NA,TRBJ2-3,TRBV28,TGTGCCAGCACCTCAGACACAGATACGCAGTATTTT,CASTSDTDTQYF
TRBD1,NA,TRBJ1-2,TRBV6-1,TGTGCCAGCAGTGAAGTCCGACAGGGGAACTATGGCTACACCTTC,CASSEVRQGNYGYTF
NA,NA,TRBJ2-1,TRBV4-2,TGTGCCAGCAGCCAGGAACTAGTTACTATCGTCTACAATGAGCAGTTCTTC,CASSQELVTIVYNEQFF